The 20 T cell receptor beta chains below come from one sample, sequenced in a study of blood T cell repertoires in COVID-19. Profiling relied on immunoSEQ multiplex PCR, and the TCRdb table lists in-frame clones only, not all of them. The sample includes roughly 190,000 clones, about 89% seen only once; the top ten take roughly 0.8%. The sequenced sample was PBMCs or T cells enriched from blood (not recorded which). Source of these receptors: a woman aged 18-29 years who had recovered from COVID-19.

This clone was seen just once. The CDR3 DNA reads TGCAGCGGGATGACAGGGGCACGGGGGAAAGCTTTCTTT. It encodes CSGMTGARGKAFF. The rearrangement uses TRBV29-1 and TRBJ1-1; TRBD1 matches at 8 bases. The germline V gene encodes CDR1 SQVTM and CDR2 ANQGSEA. The CDR3 contains 13 residues. The V segment lost 7 bases and the J segment 9 bases; nucleotides outside the gene matches: 13.

This clone was detected only once. The chain joins TRBV28 to TRBJ2-5, with 7 bases matching TRBD2. Germline CDR1 and CDR2: MDHEN and SYDVKM. J was trimmed by 6 bases and V by 6 bases; bases with no gene match: 10. This CDR3 spans 14 amino acids. The DNA for the CDR3 is TGTGCCAGCAGCCTGGGAGGGCCTAGGAAGACCCAGTACTTC. Translating gives CASSLGGPRKTQYF.

The chain recombines TRBV27 with TRBJ2-7, with TRBD2 identical over 7 bases. After removal of 2 bases from V and 4 bases from J, the junction contained 5 bases not matched to a gene. Germline CDR1 and CDR2: MNHEY and SMNVEV (reference sequence). CDR3 length: 14 amino acids. CDR3 DNA: TGTGCCAGCAGTTTAACCGGGACTACTTACGAGCAGTACTTC. This sequence encodes CASSLTGTTYEQYF.

The chain couples TRBV5-1 to TRBJ2-1, with 12 bases matching TRBD2. Germline values: CDR1 SGHRS, CDR2 YFSETQ. The CDR3 consists of 17 residues. Trimming cost V 5 bases and J 5 bases; bases outside gene matches: 11. CDR3 region: CASRPFTSGRTNNEQFF. Here the CDR3 DNA reads TGCGCCAGCAGGCCTTTTACTAGCGGGAGGACGAACAATGAGCAGTTCTTC.

CDR3 amino acids: CASSLVAGSSTDTQYF. The CDR3 DNA reads TGTGCCAGCAGCTTAGTAGCGGGAAGTAGCACAGATACGCAGTATTTT. The V gene is TRBV7-2, the J gene TRBJ2-3; TRBD2 aligns across 8 bases. The CDR3 loop spans 16 amino acids. Losses at the gene ends were 1 base for V and 0 bases for J; bases not matched to a gene: 3. Germline V gene data show CDR1 as SGHTA and CDR2 as FQGNSA.

The chain has TRBV9 and TRBJ2-7; D unresolved. The CDR3 spans 15 residues. V lost 0 bases and J lost 0, with 10 bases in between. Germline CDR1 SGDLS, CDR2 YYNGEE. CDR3 sequence (DNA): TGTGCCAGCAGCGTAGGGGCTACCCACTCCTACGAGCAGTACTTC. It is translated as CASSVGATHSYEQYF.

The gene calls are TRBV6-2 or TRBV6-3 and TRBJ2-5, with a tentative D call TRBD2 (5 bases). Trimming removed 0 bases from V and 5 bases from J, with 10 bases in between. This CDR3 is built from 14 residues. Germline V gene data show CDR1 as MNHEY and CDR2 as SVGEGT. CDR3 sequence (DNA): TGTGCCAGCAGTTACTCGGTGGAGGCGGAGACCCAGTACTTC. Translated: CASSYSVEAETQYF.

This chain joins TRBV5-6 and TRBJ2-7; 10 bases match TRBD2. V trimming: 0 bases; J trimming: 5 bases; junction bases outside the gene matches: 2. Per germline, CDR1 SGHDT and CDR2 YYEEEE. This CDR3 spans 14 amino acids. CDR3: CASSLGLAGDEQYF. CDR3 DNA: TGTGCCAGCAGCTTGGGGCTAGCGGGAGACGAGCAGTACTTC.

Points on this clone: Within the sample, other DNA sequences also encode this same CDR3. The chain carries TRBV20-1 and TRBJ2-7; 7 nucleotides align to TRBD1. The V gene end was trimmed by 6 bases and the J gene end by 5 bases; junction bases not matched to a gene: 4. This CDR3 comprises 11 residues. Germline V CDR1 and CDR2: DFQATT, SNEGSKA (reference sequence). This CDR3 reads CSADRDHEQYF. CDR3 DNA: TGCAGTGCCGACAGGGATCACGAGCAGTACTTC.

The chain employs TRBV15 and TRBJ2-7; 8 nucleotides agree with TRBD1. There are 15 residues in the CDR3. V shed 3 bases and J 3 bases; nucleotides not matched to a gene: 7. CDR1 is LNHNV and CDR2 is YYDKDF in the germline V gene (reference sequence). This CDR3 is CATSSGLTGGYEQYF. DNA for the CDR3: TGTGCCACCAGCAGTGGGTTAACAGGGGGCTACGAGCAGTACTTC.

The chain carries TRBV13 and TRBJ2-7, with 9 nucleotides matching TRBD2. From germline, CDR1 is PRHDT and CDR2 FYEKMQ (reference sequence). The CDR3 is made up of 19 amino acids. V lost 3 bases, J lost 2 bases, and 17 bases stayed unmatched. The CDR3 region is CASSFSRDSGSRDTYEQYF. In DNA, the CDR3 is TGTGCCAGCAGCTTCTCTAGGGATAGCGGGAGTAGAGATACCTACGAGCAGTACTTC.

This chain uses TRBV7-8 with TRBJ2-1; D might be TRBD2 (6 bases). CDR1 is SGHVS and CDR2 is FQNEAQ in the germline V gene. The CDR3 is 18 residues long. The ends were cut back, 2 bases at V and 4 bases at J, with 21 bases in the middle. CDR3 region: CASSLNLFAGSDYNEQFF. DNA of the CDR3: TGTGCCAGCAGCTTAAATTTGTTTGCGGGGTCTGATTACAATGAGCAGTTCTTC.

V and J are TRBV4-3 and TRBJ2-2; TRBD1 agrees at 10 bases. CDR1 is LGHNA, CDR2 YSLEER, per germline. The CDR3 runs to 16 residues. V shed 4 bases and J 6 bases; nucleotides not matched to a gene: 8. CDR3 bases: TGCGCCAGCAGCCCGAGAGGGACAGGGGAGGCCGGGGAGCTGTTTTTT. Translation gives CASSPRGTGEAGELFF.

The chain uses TRBV4-2 and TRBJ1-2, with TRBD1 as a possible D gene (5 bases). The CDR3 is 17 amino acids. V gave up 5 bases and J gave up 4 bases, with 23 bases separating them. Germline V lookup: CDR1 LGHNA, CDR2 YNFKEQ. Written as DNA, the CDR3 is TGTGCCAGCAGCGAGGTGGGATCAGGGATTAATACCTATGGCTACACCTTC. It yields the protein CASSEVGSGINTYGYTF.

This sequence joins TRBV9 and TRBJ2-1, with D possibly being TRBD2 (8 bases). V lost 4 bases, J lost 7 bases, and 15 bases lay in between. From germline, CDR1 is SGDLS and CDR2 YYNGEE. The CDR3 length is 14 residues. CDR3 in DNA: TGTGCCAGCAGCCCGGGGGGGACAGAGAATGAGCAGTTCTTC. Protein product: CASSPGGTENEQFF. Together with reference TRBV9 and TRBJ2-1, the CDR3 gives the full variable domain: DSGVTQTPKHLITATGQRVTLRCSPRSGDLSVYWYQQSLDQGLQFLIQYYNGEERAKGNILERFSAQQFPDLHSELNLSSLELGDSALYFCASSPGGTENEQFFGPGTRLTVL.

J is TRBJ1-4 and V is TRBV6-2 or TRBV6-3, with D perhaps matching TRBD1 (6 bases). Trimming left V 6 bases short and J 2 bases short, with 19 bases between. CDR1 is MNHEY, CDR2 SVGEGT, per germline. The CDR3 extends over 17 amino acids. The CDR3 DNA sequence: TGTGCCAGCAGCCTGAGGGCGGCAGGGGTGACTAATGAAAAACTGTTTTTT. Translated: CASSLRAAGVTNEKLFF.

V is TRBV9 and J is TRBJ1-1; D not resolved. V gave up 0 bases and J gave up 1 base, with 7 bases separating them. This CDR3 spans 14 amino acids. Germline CDR1 and CDR2: SGDLS and YYNGEE. The CDR3 nucleotides are TGTGCCAGCAGCGTAGACGGAGGGAACACTGAAGCTTTCTTT. Translation gives CASSVDGGNTEAFF. The variable domain in full, with the rest retrieved from reference TRBV9 and TRBJ1-1, is DSGVTQTPKHLITATGQRVTLRCSPRSGDLSVYWYQQSLDQGLQFLIQYYNGEERAKGNILERFSAQQFPDLHSELNLSSLELGDSALYFCASSVDGGNTEAFFGQGTRLTVV.

The rearrangement uses TRBV5-5 and TRBJ2-1; 9 nucleotides align to TRBD1. The J segment lost 3 bases and the V segment lost 5 bases, leaving 6 bases of the junction unmatched. The CDR3 is 15 residues long. Germline V gives CDR1 SGHKS, CDR2 YYEKEE (reference sequence). CDR3 sequence reads: CASRKPGQGYNEQFF. In DNA form, the CDR3 reads TGTGCCAGCAGAAAGCCGGGACAGGGCTACAATGAGCAGTTCTTC.

This chain joins TRBV6-5 and TRBJ2-7; a possible D gene is TRBD2 (6 bases). Germline CDR1 reads MNHEY; CDR2 reads SVGAGI. The CDR3 length is 14 residues. Deletions cut 4 bases from V and 4 bases from J, with 14 bases between. Here the CDR3 DNA reads TGTGCCAGCAGTTTGGTGGGGGGTTTTTACGAGCAGTACTTC. Translated, it gives CASSLVGGFYEQYF.

The chain has TRBV4-1 and TRBJ2-1; TRBD2 aligns across 9 bases. Per germline, CDR1 MGHRA and CDR2 YSYEKL. The CDR3 extends over 18 amino acids. After removal of 0 bases from V and 4 bases from J, the junction contained 10 bases not matched to a gene. The CDR3 sequence is CASSQDGLRLADYNEQFF. The CDR3 coding sequence is TGCGCCAGCAGCCAAGATGGTTTACGACTAGCGGATTACAATGAGCAGTTCTTC.